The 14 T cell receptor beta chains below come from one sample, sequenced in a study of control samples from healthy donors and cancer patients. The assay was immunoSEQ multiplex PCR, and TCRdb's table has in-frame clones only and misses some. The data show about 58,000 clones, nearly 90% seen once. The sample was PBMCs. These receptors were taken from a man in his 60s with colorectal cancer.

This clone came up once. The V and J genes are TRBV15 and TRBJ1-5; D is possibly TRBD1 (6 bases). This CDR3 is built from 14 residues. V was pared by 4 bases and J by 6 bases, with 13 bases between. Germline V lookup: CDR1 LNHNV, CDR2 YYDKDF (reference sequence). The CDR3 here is CATSKGGSGQPQHF. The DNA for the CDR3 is TGTGCCACCAGCAAAGGGGGGTCAGGTCAGCCCCAGCATTTT.

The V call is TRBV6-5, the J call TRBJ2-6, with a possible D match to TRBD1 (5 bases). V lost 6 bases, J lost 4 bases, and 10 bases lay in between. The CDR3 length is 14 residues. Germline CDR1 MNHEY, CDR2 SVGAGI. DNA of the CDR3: TGTGCCAGCAGAGCCAGGGCAGGGGCCAACGTCCTGACTTTC. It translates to CASRARAGANVLTF.

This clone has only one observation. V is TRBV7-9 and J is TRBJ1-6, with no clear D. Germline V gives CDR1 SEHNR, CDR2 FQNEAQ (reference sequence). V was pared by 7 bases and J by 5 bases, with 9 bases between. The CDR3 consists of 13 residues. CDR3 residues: CASTSGNNSPLHF. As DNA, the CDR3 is TGTGCCAGCACCTCTGGCAATAATTCACCCCTCCACTTT.

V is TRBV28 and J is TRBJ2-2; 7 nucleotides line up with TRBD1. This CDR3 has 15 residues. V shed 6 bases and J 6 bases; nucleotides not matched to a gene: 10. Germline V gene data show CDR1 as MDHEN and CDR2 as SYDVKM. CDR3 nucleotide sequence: TGTGCCAGCAGCAAACAGGGGACGTACTCCGGGGAGCTGTTTTTT. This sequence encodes CASSKQGTYSGELFF.

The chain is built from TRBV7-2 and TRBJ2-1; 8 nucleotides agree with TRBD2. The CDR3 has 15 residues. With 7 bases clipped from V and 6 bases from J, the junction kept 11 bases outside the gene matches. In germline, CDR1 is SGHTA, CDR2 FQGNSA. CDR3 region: CASNKIGGALNEQFF. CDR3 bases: TGTGCCAGCAACAAAATCGGGGGGGCCCTCAATGAGCAGTTCTTC.

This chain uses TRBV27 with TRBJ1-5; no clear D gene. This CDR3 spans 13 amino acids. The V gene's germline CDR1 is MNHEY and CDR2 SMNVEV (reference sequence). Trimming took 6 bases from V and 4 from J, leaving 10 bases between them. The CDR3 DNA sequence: TGTGCCAGCAGAGATCAACCGAATCAGCCCCAGCATTTT. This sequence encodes CASRDQPNQPQHF.

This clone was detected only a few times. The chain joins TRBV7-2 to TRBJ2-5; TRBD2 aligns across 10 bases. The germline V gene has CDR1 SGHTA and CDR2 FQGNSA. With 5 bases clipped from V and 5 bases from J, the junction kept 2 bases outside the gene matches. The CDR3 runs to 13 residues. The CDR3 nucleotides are TGTGCCAGCAGCAAGGGACTAGCGGAGACCCAGTACTTC. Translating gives CASSKGLAETQYF.

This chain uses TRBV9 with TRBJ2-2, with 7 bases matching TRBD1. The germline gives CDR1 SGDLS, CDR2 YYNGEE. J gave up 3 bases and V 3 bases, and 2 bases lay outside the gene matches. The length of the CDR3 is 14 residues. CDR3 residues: CASSGGQHTGELFF. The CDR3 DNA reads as TGTGCCAGCAGCGGGGGACAGCACACCGGGGAGCTGTTTTTT.

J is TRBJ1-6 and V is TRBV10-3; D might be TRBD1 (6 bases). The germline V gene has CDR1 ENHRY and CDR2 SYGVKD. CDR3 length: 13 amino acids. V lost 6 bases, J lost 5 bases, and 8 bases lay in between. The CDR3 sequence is CAIRDRNNSPLHF. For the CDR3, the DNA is TGTGCCATCAGGGACAGAAATAATTCACCCCTCCACTTT.

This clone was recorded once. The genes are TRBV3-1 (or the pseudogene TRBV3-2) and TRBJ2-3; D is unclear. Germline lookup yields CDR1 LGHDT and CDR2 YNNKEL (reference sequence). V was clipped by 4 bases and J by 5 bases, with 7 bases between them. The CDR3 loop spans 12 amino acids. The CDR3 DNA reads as TGTGCCAGCAGCCGATGGGGAGATACGCAGTATTTT. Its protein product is CASSRWGDTQYF.

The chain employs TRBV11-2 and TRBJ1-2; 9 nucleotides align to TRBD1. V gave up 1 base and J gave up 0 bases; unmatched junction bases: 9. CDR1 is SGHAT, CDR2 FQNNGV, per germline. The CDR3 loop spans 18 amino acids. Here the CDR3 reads CASSLVLQGAKANYGYTF. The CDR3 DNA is TGTGCCAGCAGCTTAGTCTTACAGGGGGCTAAAGCTAACTATGGCTACACCTTC. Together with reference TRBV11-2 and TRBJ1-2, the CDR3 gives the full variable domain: EAGVAQSPRYKIIEKRQSVAFWCNPISGHATLYWYQQILGQGPKLLIQFQNNGVVDDSQLPKDRFSAERLKGVDSTLKIQPAKLEDSAVYLCASSLVLQGAKANYGYTFGSGTRLTVV.

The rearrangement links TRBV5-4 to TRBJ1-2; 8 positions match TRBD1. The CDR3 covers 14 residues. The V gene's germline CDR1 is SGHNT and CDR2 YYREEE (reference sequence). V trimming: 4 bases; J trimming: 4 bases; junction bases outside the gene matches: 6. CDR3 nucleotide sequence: TGTGCCAGCAGCCTCCCGGGACAGGTCTATGGCTACACCTTC. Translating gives CASSLPGQVYGYTF.

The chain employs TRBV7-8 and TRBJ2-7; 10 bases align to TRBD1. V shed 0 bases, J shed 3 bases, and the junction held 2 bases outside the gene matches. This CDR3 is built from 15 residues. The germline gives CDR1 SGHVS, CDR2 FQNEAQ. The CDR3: CASSLAGQGFYEQYF. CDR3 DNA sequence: TGTGCCAGCAGCTTAGCGGGACAGGGGTTCTACGAGCAGTACTTC.

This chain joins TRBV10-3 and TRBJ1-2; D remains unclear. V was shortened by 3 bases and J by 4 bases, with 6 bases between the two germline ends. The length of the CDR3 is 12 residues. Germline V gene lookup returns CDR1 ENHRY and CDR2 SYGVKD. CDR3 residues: CAISDTAYGYTF. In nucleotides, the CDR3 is TGTGCCATCAGTGATACGGCCTATGGCTACACCTTC.